This T cell receptor beta chain came from a study of glioma-infiltrating T cells. The iRepertoire nested amplicon-rescue multiplex PCR amplified TCR alpha and beta CDR3s from RNA. Tissue mRNA or PBMC total RNA, roughly 85-450 ng, went into one-step reverse transcription and amplification. TCRdb independently ran MiXCR on the multiplex PCR reads; one entry per CDR3 protein. Of about 380,000 distinct CDR3 sequences listed, roughly two fifths are singletons. On this clonotype: This may be a read error, as it is one base from a much larger clone. Likely a read error: the CDR3 ends without its conserved phenylalanine or tryptophan.

The CDR3 consists of 13 residues. The germline V gene encodes CDR1 DFQATT and CDR2 SNEGSKA (reference sequence). Trimming removed 2 bases from V and 3 bases from J, with 9 bases in between. The clonotype was recovered from a human donor with low-grade glioma or glioblastoma, undergoing nonglioma brain surgery, or in good health (not recorded which). Sequencing used glioma tissue, nonneoplastic brain tissue, or PBMCs (not recorded which). The chain employs TRBV20-1 and TRBJ2-3, with D perhaps matching TRBD1 (5 bases). This chain's CDR3 is CSARSPGTDTQYL. The CDR3 bases are TGCAGTGCTAGATCACCAGGGACAGATACGCAGTATCTT.